Detailed here is one TCR beta chain. PCR primers comprised 60 Vbeta and 13 Jbeta primers. The data were produced by immunoSEQ multiplex PCR, yet TCRdb's version contains in-frame clones alone and is incomplete. Of about 89,000 clones listed, 85% were seen once; the top ten hold about 7.2%. The sample comes from a study of cytomegalovirus exposure and HLA in healthy donors. In germline, CDR1 is SGHVS, CDR2 FQNEAQ. V trimming: 1 base; J trimming: 4 bases; junction bases outside the gene matches: 5. The CDR3 runs to 15 residues. This TCR derives from a man aged 35-49 years in good health and CMV-seropositive. The sample taken for sequencing was PBMCs. The chain couples TRBV7-8 to TRBJ1-1; 8 nucleotides agree with TRBD1. The CDR3 spells CASSLGAGGGTEAFF. CDR3 nucleotides: TGTGCCAGCAGCTTAGGGGCAGGGGGCGGCACTGAAGCTTTCTTT.